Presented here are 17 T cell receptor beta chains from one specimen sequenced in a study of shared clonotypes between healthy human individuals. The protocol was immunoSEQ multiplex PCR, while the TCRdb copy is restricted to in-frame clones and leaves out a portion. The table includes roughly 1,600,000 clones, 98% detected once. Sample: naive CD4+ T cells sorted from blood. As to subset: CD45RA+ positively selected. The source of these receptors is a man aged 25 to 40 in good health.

The CDR3 region has the DNA TGCGCCAGCAGCCGAGGGACAGATGAAAAACTGTTTTTT. Amino acid sequence: CASSRGTDEKLFF. J is TRBJ1-4 and V is TRBV5-1; TRBD1 aligns across 7 bases. This CDR3 has 13 amino acids. V lost 4 bases to trimming and J lost 6 bases; unmatched junction nucleotides: 3. CDR1 is SGHRS and CDR2 is YFSETQ in the germline V gene. Full variable domain (missing parts from reference TRBV5-1 and TRBJ1-4): KAGVTQTPRYLIKTRGQQVTLSCSPISGHRSVSWYQQTPGQGLQFLFEYFSETQRNKGNFPGRFSGRQFSNSRSEMNVSTLELGDSALYLCASSRGTDEKLFFGSGTQLSVL.

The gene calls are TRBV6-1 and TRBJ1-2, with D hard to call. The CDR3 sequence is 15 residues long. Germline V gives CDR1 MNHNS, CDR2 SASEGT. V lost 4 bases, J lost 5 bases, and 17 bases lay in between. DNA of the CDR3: TGTGCCAGCAGTGGAGACACGGCTTGGAGGTATGGCTACACCTTC. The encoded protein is CASSGDTAWRYGYTF.

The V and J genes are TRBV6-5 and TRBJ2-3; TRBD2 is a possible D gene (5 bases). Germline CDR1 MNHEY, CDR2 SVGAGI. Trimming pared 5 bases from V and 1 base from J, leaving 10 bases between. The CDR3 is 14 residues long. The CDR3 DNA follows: TGTGCCAGCAGTGTTAGCGCGCGCACAGATACGCAGTATTTT. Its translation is CASSVSARTDTQYF.

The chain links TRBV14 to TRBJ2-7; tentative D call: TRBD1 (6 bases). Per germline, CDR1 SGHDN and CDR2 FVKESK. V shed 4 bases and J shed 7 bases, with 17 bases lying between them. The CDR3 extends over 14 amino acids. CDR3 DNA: TGTGCCAGCAGCCGGAGACAGGATCTCCGGGAGCAGTACTTC. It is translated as CASSRRQDLREQYF. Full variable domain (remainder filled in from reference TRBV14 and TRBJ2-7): EAGVTQFPSHSVIEKGQTVTLRCDPISGHDNLYWYRRVMGKEIKFLLHFVKESKQDESGMPNNRFLAERTGGTYSTLKVQPAELEDSGVYFCASSRRQDLREQYFGPGTRLTVT.

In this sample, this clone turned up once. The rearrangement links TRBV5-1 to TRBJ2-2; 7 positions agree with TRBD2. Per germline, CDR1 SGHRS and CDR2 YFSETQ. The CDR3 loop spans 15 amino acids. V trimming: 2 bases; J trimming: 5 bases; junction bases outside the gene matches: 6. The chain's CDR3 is CASSFSGPKTGELFF. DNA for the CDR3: TGCGCCAGCAGCTTTAGCGGGCCTAAAACCGGGGAGCTGTTTTTT.

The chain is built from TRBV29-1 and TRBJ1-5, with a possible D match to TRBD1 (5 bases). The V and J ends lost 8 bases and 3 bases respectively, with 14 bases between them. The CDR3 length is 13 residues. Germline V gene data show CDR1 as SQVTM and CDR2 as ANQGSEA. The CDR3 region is CSFSSGLNQPQHF. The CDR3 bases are TGCAGCTTTAGTTCGGGGCTCAATCAGCCCCAGCATTTT.

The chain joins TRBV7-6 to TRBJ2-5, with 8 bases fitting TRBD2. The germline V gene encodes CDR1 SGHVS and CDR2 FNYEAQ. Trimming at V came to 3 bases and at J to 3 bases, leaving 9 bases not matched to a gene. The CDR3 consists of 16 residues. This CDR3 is CASSFNPAGVKETQYF. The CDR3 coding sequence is TGTGCCAGCAGCTTCAACCCAGCGGGAGTTAAAGAGACCCAGTACTTC.

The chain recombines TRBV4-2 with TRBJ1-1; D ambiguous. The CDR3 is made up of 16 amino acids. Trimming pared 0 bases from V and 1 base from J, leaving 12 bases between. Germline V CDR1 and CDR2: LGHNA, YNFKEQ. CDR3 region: CASSQDEGRGNTEAFF. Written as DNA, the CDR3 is TGTGCCAGCAGCCAAGATGAAGGCAGAGGGAACACTGAAGCTTTCTTT.

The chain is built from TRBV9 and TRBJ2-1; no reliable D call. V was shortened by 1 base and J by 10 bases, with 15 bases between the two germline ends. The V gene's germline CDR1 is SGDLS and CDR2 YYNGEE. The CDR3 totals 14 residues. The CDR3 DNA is TGTGCCAGCAGCGTACTTTCCCAGCTGGGGGAGCAGTTCTTC. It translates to CASSVLSQLGEQFF.

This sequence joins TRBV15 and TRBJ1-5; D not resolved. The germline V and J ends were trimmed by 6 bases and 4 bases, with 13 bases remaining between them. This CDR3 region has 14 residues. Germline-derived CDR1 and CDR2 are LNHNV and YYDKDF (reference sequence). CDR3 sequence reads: CATSPQNWNQPQHF. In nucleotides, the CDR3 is TGTGCCACCAGTCCTCAGAATTGGAATCAGCCCCAGCATTTT.

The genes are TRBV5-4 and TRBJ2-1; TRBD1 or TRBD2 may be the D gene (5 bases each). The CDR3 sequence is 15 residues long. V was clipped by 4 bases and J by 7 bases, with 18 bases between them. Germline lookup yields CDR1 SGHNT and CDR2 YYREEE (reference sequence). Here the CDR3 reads CASSLPGPVYNEQFF. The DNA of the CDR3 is TGTGCCAGCAGCCTACCGGGACCCGTCTATAATGAGCAGTTCTTC.

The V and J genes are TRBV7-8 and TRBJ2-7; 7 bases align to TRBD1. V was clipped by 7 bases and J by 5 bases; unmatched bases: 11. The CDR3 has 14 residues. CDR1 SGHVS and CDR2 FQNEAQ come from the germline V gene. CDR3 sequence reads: CASKTGIALDEQYF. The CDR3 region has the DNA TGTGCCAGCAAGACAGGGATAGCTCTTGACGAGCAGTACTTC.

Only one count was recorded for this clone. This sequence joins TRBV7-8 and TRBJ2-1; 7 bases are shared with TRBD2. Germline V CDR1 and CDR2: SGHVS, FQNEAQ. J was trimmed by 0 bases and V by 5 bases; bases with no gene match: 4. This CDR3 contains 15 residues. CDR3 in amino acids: CASSISGTSYNEQFF. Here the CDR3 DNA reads TGTGCCAGCAGCATCAGCGGGACCTCCTACAATGAGCAGTTCTTC.

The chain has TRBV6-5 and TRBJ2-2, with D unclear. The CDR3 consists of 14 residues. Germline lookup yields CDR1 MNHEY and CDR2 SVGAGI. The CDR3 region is CVAGAGLNTGELFF. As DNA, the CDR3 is TGTGTAGCAGGAGCTGGGTTGAACACCGGGGAGCTGTTTTTT.

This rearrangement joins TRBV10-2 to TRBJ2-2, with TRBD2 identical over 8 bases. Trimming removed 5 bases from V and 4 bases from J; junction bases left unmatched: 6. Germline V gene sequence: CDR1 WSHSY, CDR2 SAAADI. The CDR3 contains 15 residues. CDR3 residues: CASSRGSGSTGELFF. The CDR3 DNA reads TGCGCCAGCAGTCGCGGCAGCGGGAGCACCGGGGAGCTGTTTTTT.

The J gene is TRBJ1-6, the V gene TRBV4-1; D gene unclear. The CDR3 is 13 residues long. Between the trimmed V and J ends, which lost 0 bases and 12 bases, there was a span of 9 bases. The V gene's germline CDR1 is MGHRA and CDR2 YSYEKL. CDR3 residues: CASSQEPGLPLHF. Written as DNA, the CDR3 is TGCGCCAGCAGCCAAGAGCCGGGCTTACCCCTCCACTTT.

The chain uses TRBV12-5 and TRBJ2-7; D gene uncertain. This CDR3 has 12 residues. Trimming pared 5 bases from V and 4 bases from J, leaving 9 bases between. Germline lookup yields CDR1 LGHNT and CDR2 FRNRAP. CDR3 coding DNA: TGTGCTAGTGGTGTAGACGGGTACGAGCAGTACTTC. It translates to CASGVDGYEQYF.